This T cell receptor beta chain came from a study of neoadjuvant anti-PD-1 for oral cavity cancer. The CDR3 is 14 residues long. Germline V gene sequence: CDR1 SGHRS, CDR2 YFSETQ. Trimming removed 2 bases at V and 1 base at J, with 8 bases between. The protocol was immunoSEQ multiplex PCR, while the TCRdb copy is restricted to in-frame clones and leaves out a portion. Of 17,000 or so clones in the sample, roughly 70% were seen once. The sample was PBMCs, taken before nivolumab (anti-PD-1) treatment. This TCR derives from a person aged 40 to 85 with oral cavity squamous cell carcinoma. This rearrangement joins TRBV5-1 to TRBJ2-3, with D possibly TRBD2 on 5 matching bases. The CDR3 nucleotides are TGCGCCAGCAGCTTTATGAGGGGCACAGATACGCAGTATTTT. Its translation is CASSFMRGTDTQYF.